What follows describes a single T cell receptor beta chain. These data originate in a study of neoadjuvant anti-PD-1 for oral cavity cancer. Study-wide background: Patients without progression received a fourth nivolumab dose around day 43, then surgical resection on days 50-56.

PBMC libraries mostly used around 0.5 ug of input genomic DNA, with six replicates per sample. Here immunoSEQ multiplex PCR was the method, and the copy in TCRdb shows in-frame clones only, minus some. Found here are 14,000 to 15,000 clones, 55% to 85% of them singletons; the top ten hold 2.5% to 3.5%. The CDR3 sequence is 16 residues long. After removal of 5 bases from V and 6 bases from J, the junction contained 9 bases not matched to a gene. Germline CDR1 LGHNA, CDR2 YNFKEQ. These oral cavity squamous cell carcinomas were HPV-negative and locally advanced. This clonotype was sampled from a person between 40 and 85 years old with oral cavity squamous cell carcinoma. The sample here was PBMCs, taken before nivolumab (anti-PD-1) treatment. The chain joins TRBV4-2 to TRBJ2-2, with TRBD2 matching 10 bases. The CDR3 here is CASSSQTSGPAGELFF. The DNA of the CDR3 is TGTGCCAGCAGCTCTCAGACTAGCGGGCCTGCCGGGGAGCTGTTTTTT.